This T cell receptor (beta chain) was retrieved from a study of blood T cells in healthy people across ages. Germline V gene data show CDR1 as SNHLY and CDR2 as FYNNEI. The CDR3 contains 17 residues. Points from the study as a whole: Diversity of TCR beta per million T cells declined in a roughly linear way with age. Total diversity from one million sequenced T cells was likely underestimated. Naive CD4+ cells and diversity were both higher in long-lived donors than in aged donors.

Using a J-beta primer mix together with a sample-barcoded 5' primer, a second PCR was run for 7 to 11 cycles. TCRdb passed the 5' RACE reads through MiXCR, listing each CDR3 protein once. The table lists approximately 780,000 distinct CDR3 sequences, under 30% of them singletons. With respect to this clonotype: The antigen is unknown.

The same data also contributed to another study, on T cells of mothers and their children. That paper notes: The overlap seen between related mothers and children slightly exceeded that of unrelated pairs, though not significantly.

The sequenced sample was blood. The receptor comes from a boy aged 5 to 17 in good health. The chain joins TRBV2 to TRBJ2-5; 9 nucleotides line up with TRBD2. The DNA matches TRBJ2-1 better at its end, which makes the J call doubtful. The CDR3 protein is CASSDRTSGLPYNEQFF. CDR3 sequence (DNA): TGTGCCAGCAGTGATCGCACTAGCGGGCTCCCGTACAATGAGCAGTTCTTC.